The present TCR beta chain was sequenced within a study of T cells expressing NK-cell markers. In the study overall: HCMV seropositivity characterized most of the eight sequenced donors, and seronegativity one.

Generation of TCR beta cDNA was performed by 5'RACE template switching incorporating UMIs. With the 5' RACE reads reprocessed, TCRdb shows one record per CDR3 protein and no DNA. The sample has approximately 440,000 distinct CDR3 sequences; the top ten hold almost 1.5%. Findings of the study overall: A range of roughly 1.0-8% of CD8+ T cells consisted of dominant NKG2C+ clonotypes in several donors.

Comment on this clonotype: Its antigen is currently unknown.

The sequence came from a woman aged 45-60 years in good health. Input material: blood T cells: a sorted CD56 or NKG2C T cell subset, CD4+ or CD8+ T cells, or bulk PBMC T cells (not recorded which).

This CDR3 is CAISEGQGGYTF. The chain uses TRBV10-3 and TRBJ1-2; TCRdb calls TRBD1, which cannot be checked without DNA. Germline values: CDR1 ENHRY, CDR2 SYGVKD. This CDR3 is 12 amino acids long.